This entry is about one T cell receptor (beta chain). Its antigen has not been determined. Compared with germline, one end of the junction differs, possibly owing to a read error. Receptor libraries were prepared by the immunoSEQ multiplex PCR assay. The source is immuneACCESS, and TCRdb retained only in-frame sequences with V and J called. Part of the clones is not carried over; for the studies checked, unresolved V genes explain less than half of this, and the remainder is unexplained. This sample lists some 700,000 clones; 70% to 90% were detected once. Over 0.008% of the sample comes from the top ten. The record originates from a study of shared T cell receptors in the human thymus (dated by TCRdb to the early 2020s). General notes on the study: The study investigated the way shared, self-reactive T-cell receptor alpha chains are produced in the human thymus.

The germline V gene sets CDR1 to SGHRS and CDR2 to YFSETQ. CDR3 length: 17 amino acids, cysteine to phenylalanine. The kept DNA is CDR3 alone, 51 bases in frame from the first base. These data were likewise used in another study, on human thymus T cells. The second source states: Immunologically healthy infants undergoing open corrective cardiac surgery for congenital heart defects in Finland were used as donors. The thymus tissue came from surgical resects taken out during corrective cardiac surgery. Usage of V and J gene segments appeared to be biased in both the thymic and the peripheral blood repertoires. The related research reported highly overlapping thymic TCR repertoires among unrelated individuals. TCR alpha and beta repertoires from roughly eight infant thymus samples and a few related peripheral blood samples were characterized in the study. The infant donors were roughly 7 to 244 days old, and the cohort included roughly six males and a couple of females. Thymocytes were mechanically released from the tissue and were stored as pellets of roughly 9-31 million cells at -70 degrees C. A QIAsymphony instrument was used to extract genomic DNA from the frozen cell pellets. The immunoSEQ multiplex PCR assay was used to amplify the TCRB and TCRAD loci from a standardized amount of quality-controlled genomic DNA. The amplicons spanned the V(D)J region and were long enough to cover the CDR3 and allow V and J genes to be identified. The amplicons were sequenced on an Illumina platform via the commercial immunoSEQ service. Primer bias and sequencing errors were corrected as previously described, and TCRAD and TCRB definitions were based on the IMGT database. Repertoires were analysed with immunoSEQ Analyzer 3.0 and VDJTools, covering basic statistics, V/J segment usage, diversity estimates, rarefaction and pairwise overlap. Chao1, ChaoE, Efron-Thisted, Shannon and inverse Simpson indices were used to estimate diversity, which was also estimated on datasets down-sampled to the smallest sample. Repertoire overlap was assessed by strict matching of CDR3 nucleotide sequence, V gene and J gene, and clustering was done by Jaccard-based multidimensional scaling. On average, thymus samples gave about 750,000 unique TCRB clonotypes, whereas blood samples gave around 80,000.

This receptor chain uses TRBV5-1 and TRBJ1-1; TRBD1 is a possible D gene, resting on 6 matching bases. The sequence derives from a girl less than two years old with a congenital heart defect. Donor details come from another sample of the same person, matched by shared clones. Sequences were obtained from thymocytes. Here the CDR3 is given as CASSLWEGAPWDTGAFF. The sequenced DNA is TGCGCCAGCAGCTTGTGGGAGGGCGCACCATGGGACACTGGAGCTTTCTTT.